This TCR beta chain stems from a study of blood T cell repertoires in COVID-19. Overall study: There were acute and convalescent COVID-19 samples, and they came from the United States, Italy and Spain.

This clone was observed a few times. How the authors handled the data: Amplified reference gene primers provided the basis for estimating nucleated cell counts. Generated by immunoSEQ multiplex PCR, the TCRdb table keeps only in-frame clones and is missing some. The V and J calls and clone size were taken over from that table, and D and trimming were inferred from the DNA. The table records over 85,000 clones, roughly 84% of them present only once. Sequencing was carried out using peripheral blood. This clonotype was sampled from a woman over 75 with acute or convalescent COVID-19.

The CDR3 DNA is TGTGCCAGCAGCCCGGGACTAGGCGGGGAGACCCAGTACTTC. Protein product: CASSPGLGGETQYF. The chain carries TRBV7-3 and TRBJ2-5, with TRBD2 matching over 8 bases. The V and J ends lost 5 bases and 5 bases, in that order; junction bases with no gene match: 7. The CDR3 runs 14 residues. The germline gives CDR1 SGHTA, CDR2 FQGTGA.